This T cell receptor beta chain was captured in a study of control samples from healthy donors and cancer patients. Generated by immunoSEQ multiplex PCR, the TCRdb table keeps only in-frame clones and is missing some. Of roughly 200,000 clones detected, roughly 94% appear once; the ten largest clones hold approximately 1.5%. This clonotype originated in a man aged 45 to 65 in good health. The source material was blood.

CDR3 in amino acids: CASSFRDRGRGDTF. CDR3 in DNA: TGTGCCAGCAGCTTCCGGGACAGGGGGCGCGGGGACACCTTC. The rearrangement links TRBV3-1 (or the pseudogene TRBV3-2) to TRBJ1-2; 12 bases align to TRBD1. The CDR3 contains 14 residues. Germline V gives CDR1 LGHDT, CDR2 YNNKEL (reference sequence). V shed 5 bases and J 12 bases; nucleotides not matched to a gene: 10.